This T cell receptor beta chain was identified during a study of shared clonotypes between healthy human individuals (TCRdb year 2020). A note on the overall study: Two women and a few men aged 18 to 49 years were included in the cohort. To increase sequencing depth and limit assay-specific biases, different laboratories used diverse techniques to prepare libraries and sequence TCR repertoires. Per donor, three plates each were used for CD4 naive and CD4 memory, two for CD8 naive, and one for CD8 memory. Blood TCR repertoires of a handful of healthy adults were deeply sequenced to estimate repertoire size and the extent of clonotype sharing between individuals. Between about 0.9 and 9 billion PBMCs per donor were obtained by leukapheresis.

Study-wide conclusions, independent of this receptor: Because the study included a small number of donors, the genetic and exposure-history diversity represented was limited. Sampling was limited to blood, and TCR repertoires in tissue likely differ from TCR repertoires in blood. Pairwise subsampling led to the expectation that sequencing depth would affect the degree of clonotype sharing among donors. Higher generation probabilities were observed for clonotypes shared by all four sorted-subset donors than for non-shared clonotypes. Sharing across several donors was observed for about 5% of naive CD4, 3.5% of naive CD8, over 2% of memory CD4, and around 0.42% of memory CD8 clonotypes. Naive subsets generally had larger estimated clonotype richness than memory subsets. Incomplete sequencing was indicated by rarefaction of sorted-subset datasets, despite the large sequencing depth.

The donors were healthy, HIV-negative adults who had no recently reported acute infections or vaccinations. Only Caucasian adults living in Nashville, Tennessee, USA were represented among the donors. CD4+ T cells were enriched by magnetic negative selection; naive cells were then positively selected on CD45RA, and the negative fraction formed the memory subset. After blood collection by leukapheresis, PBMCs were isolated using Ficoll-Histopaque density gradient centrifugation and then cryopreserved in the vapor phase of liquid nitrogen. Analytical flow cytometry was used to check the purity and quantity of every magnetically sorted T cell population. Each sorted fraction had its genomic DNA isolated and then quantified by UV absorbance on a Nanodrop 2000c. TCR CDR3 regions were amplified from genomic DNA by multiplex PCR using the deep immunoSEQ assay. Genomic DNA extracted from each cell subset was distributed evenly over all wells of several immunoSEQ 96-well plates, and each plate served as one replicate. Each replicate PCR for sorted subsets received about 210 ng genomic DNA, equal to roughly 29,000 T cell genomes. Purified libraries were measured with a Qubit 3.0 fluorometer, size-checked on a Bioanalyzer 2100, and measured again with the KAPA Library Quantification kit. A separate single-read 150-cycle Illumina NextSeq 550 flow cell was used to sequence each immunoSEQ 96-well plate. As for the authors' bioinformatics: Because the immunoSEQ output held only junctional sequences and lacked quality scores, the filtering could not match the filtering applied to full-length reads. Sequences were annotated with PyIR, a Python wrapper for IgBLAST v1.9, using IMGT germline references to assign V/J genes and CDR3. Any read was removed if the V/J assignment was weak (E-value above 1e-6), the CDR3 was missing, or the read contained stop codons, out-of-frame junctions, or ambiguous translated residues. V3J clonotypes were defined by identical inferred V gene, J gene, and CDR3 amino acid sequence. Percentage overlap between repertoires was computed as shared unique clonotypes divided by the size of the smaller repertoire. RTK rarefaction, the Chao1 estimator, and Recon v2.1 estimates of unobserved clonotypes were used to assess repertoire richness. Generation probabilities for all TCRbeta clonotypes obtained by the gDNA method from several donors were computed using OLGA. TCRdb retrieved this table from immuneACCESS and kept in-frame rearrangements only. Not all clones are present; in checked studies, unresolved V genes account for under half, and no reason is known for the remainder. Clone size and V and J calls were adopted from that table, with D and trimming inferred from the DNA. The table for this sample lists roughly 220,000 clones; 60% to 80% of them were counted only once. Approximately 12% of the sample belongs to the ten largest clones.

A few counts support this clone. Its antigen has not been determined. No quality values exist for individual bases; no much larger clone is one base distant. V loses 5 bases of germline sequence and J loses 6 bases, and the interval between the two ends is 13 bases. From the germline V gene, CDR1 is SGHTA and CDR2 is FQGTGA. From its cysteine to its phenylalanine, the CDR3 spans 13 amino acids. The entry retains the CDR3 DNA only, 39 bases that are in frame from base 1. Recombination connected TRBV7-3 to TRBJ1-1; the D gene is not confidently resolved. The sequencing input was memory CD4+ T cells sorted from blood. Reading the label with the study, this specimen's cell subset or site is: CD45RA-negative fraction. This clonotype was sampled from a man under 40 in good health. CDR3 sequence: CASSPPGSAEAFF. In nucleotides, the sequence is TGTGCCAGCAGCCCACCTGGGTCGGCTGAAGCTTTCTTT.